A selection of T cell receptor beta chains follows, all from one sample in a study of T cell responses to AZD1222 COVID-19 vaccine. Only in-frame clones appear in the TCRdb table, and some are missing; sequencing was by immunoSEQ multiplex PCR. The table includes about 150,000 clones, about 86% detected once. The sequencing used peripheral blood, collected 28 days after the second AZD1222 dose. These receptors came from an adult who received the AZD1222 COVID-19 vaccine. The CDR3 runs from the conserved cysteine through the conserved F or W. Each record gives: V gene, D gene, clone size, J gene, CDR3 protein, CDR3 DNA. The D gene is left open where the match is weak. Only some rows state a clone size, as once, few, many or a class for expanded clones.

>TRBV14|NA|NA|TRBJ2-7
CASSPYRGSYEQYF
TGTGCCAGCAGCCCTTATCGAGGGTCCTACGAGCAGTACTTC
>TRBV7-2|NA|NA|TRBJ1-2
CASRYTGVTNYGYTF
TGTGCCAGCAGGTATACGGGGGTAACGAACTATGGCTACACCTTC
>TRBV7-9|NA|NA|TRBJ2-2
CASSPTLGPTGELFF
TGTGCCAGCAGCCCGACTCTGGGCCCAACCGGGGAGCTGTTTTTT
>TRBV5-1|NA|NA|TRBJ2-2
CASSLESGQGTGELFF
TGCGCCAGCAGCTTGGAGTCGGGGCAGGGGACCGGGGAGCTGTTTTTT
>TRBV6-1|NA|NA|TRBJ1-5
CASSEAGVNQPQHF
TGTGCCAGCAGTGAAGCCGGGGTAAATCAGCCCCAGCATTTT
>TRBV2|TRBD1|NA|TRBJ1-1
CASRGEVTGRTEAFF
TGTGCCAGCAGGGGGGAGGTGACAGGGCGAACTGAAGCTTTCTTT
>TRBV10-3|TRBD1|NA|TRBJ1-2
CAISEGGQNYGYTF
TGTGCCATCAGTGAGGGGGGACAGAACTATGGCTACACCTTC
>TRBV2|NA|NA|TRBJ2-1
CASSRVEQFF
TGTGCCAGCTCTAGGGTTGAGCAGTTCTTC
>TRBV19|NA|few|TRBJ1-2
CASREGPAYTF
TGTGCCAGTAGGGAGGGACCTGCCTACACCTTC
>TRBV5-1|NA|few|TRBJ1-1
CASSLGGAFMNTEAFF
TGCGCCAGCAGCTTGGGGGGCGCATTCATGAACACTGAAGCTTTCTTT
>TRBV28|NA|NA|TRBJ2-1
CASSLGDPSYNEQFF
TGTGCCAGCAGTTTGGGGGACCCGTCCTACAATGAGCAGTTCTTC
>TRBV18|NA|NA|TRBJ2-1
CASSPEKGVNRDYNEQFF
TGTGCCAGCTCACCAGAAAAGGGGGTCAATCGCGATTACAATGAGCAGTTCTTC
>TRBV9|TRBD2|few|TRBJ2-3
CASSSGLAGLSDTQYF
TGTGCCAGCAGCTCTGGACTAGCGGGGCTGTCAGATACGCAGTATTTT
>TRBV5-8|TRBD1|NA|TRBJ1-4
CASTPGQPNEKLFF
TGTGCCAGCACCCCGGGACAGCCCAATGAAAAACTGTTTTTT
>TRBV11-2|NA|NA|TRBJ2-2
CASAFNADTGELFF
TGTGCCTCAGCTTTTAACGCGGATACCGGGGAGCTGTTTTTT
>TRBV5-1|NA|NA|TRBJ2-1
CASSLRGEYNEQFF
TGCGCCAGCAGTCTACGGGGAGAGTACAATGAGCAGTTCTTC
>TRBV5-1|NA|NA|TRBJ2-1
CASSLTGPSSYNEQFF
TGCGCCAGCAGCTTAACAGGGCCCTCTTCCTACAATGAGCAGTTCTTC